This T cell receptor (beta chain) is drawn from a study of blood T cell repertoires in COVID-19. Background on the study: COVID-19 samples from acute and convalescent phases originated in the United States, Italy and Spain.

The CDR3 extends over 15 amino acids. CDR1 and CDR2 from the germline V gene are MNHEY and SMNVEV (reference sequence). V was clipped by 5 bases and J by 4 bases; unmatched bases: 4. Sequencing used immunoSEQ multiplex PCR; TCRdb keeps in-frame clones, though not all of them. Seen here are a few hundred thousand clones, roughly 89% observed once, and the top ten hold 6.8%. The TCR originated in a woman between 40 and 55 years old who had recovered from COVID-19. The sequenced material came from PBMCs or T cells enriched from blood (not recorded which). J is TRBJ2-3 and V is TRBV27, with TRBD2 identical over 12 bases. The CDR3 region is CASSDGTSGSDTQYF. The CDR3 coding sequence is TGTGCCAGCAGTGATGGGACTAGCGGGTCAGATACGCAGTATTTT.